This T cell receptor beta chain was found in a study of identifying expanded T cells in peripheral blood (dated by TCRdb to about 2019). Broadly, across the study: Technical replicates were generated by sequencing separate aliquots of the same genomic DNA pool, and four replicates were compared pairwise.

TCRbeta CDR3 regions were profiled with the immunoSEQ Assay using bias-controlled multiplex PCR amplification of genomic DNA. Concerning the study's data processing: To quantify the absolute abundance of each unique TCRbeta CDR3 region, the sequences were collapsed and filtered. Differential abundance was assessed using a binomial (Fisher-equivalent) model and a beta-binomial model in which time-dependent variance fitted from healthy donors was added. Clones with fewer than 5 combined templates were excluded, and clones with Benjamini-Hochberg FDR below 0.01 were called differentially abundant. Using the form v = (b*log(k)+a)^2, the beta-binomial variance was modeled as a function of the total template count across the two samples. The source is immuneACCESS, and TCRdb retained only in-frame sequences with V and J called. Part of the clones is not carried over; for the studies checked, unresolved V genes explain less than half of this, and the remainder is unexplained. V, J and clone size reflect that table, while D and trimming were determined from the DNA. This sample lists about 110,000 clones; roughly 89% were detected once. 16% of the sample lies in the top ten.

During the collection period, no infections or other immune events were recorded for the healthy donors. Healthy-donor blood repertoires served as a training cohort to calibrate time-dependent variance in a beta-binomial model of T-cell clone differential abundance. The training cohort was composed of approximately ten healthy donors, 3 female and 7 male. On average the donors were around 44 years old, and their ages spanned about 29 to 65 years. Obtained from a commercial supplier, whole blood was collected from each healthy donor at three time points set two to three weeks apart. For immunosequencing, genomic DNA was extracted from unsorted whole blood. On this clone: Its antigen is still unknown. Base qualities are not provided; no much larger clone lies one nucleotide away.

Overall study results and their limits: The binomial model flagged approximately 1.3 differentially abundant clones between technical replicates but 15 to 17 over around two weeks and about 19 over around four weeks. It was expected by the authors that biological variance in healthy repertoires might increase further over much longer intervals, such as months to years. For all healthy donors, the variance in clone template counts between roughly 2-week samples rose significantly as total template count increased. Across all healthy-donor time intervals, the beta-binomial model significantly lowered both the number of clones called differentially abundant and the false-positive rate.

Spanning cysteine to phenylalanine, the CDR3 consists of 15 amino acids. Of the read, only the CDR3 DNA is kept; its 45 bases are in frame from base 1. The germline V gene sets CDR1 to SGHVS and CDR2 to FQNEAQ. Trimming removed 2 bases from V and 0 bases from J, leaving 8 bases between the germline ends. The chain is assembled from TRBV7-8 and TRBJ1-5; the D gene assignment is ambiguous. The sample taken for sequencing was blood. The receptor's source is a person between 18 and 75 years old in good health. The DNA sequence is given as TGTGCCAGCAGCTTATCCCTCTATAGCAATCAGCCCCAGCATTTT. Its coded protein is CASSLSLYSNQPQHF. Supplemented by the reference TRBV7-8 and TRBJ1-5 proteins around the CDR3, the complete variable domain is GAGVSQSPRYKVAKRGQDVALRCDPISGHVSLFWYQQALGQGPEFLTYFQNEAQLDKSGLPSDRFFAERPEGSVSTLKIQRTQQEDSAVYLCASSLSLYSNQPQHFGDGTRLSIL.